Listed here is a single T cell receptor (beta chain). This entry comes from a study of shared clonotypes between healthy human individuals. The repertoire was sequenced with immunoSEQ multiplex PCR; TCRdb's copy has only in-frame clones and lacks some. The sample has about 1 million clones; about 77% are singletons. Sequencing was done on a sample of memory CD4+ T cells sorted from blood. Noted subset: CD45RA-negative fraction. The TCR originated in a man younger than 35 in good health.

The CDR3 DNA sequence: TGTGCCAGCAGTCAGACAGGTCCCGGGGAGCTGTTTTTT. Its translation is CASSQTGPGELFF. This chain links TRBV2 with TRBJ2-2, with a tentative D call TRBD1 (6 bases). Germline V gene lookup returns CDR1 SNHLY and CDR2 FYNNEI. V gave up 5 bases and J gave up 6 bases, with 10 bases separating them. This CDR3 is 13 amino acids long.